This entry concerns a single T cell receptor (beta chain). The target antigen is unknown. With V trimmed by 5 bases and J by 5 bases, 8 bases remained unmatched. Looked up from germline, CDR1 is DFQATT and CDR2 is SNEGSKA (reference sequence). This CDR3 comprises 13 residues. This sample is part of a study of post-analysis software for immune sequencing data. Study observations and caveats: In patients, TRBV5-6, TRBV5-1 and TRBV20-1 belonged to roughly 5 TRBV segments found more frequently than in controls.

Every TCR beta cDNA library bore unique molecular identifiers. Via MiXCR, TCRdb re-called the PCR reads, giving one row per CDR3 protein. The sample has 820,000 or so distinct CDR3 sequences; roughly 50% are singletons. The receptor's source is a girl aged 5-17 years with multiple sclerosis. The chain employs TRBV20-1 and TRBJ1-1; TRBD1 agrees at 7 bases. The sample was blood. CDR3 DNA sequence: TGCAGTGCTCAGAAGGGGGCCGGGACTGAAGCTTTCTTT. This translates into CSAQKGAGTEAFF.